These T cell receptor beta chains were read from a single sample in a study of cytomegalovirus exposure and HLA in healthy donors. The table came from immunoSEQ multiplex PCR; TCRdb's copy has only in-frame clones and leaves some out. The table records roughly 100,000 clones, roughly four fifths of them present only once. Material: PBMCs. The receptors stem from a man aged 45-60 years in good health and CMV-seronegative. Both conserved end residues are part of each CDR3. A D gene is named only where the DNA matches it firmly. Clone size is stated in some rows and not others, as once, few, many or a class when expanded.

cdr3_nt,cdr3_aa,j_call,v_call,clone_size,d_call
TGCGCCAGCAGCATTCCCACAGGGGATGACACTGAAGCTTTCTTT,CASSIPTGDDTEAFF,TRBJ1-1,TRBV5-1,-,TRBD1
TGTGCCAGCACGAACAGGGGATGGGGCACTGAAGCTTTCTTT,CASTNRGWGTEAFF,TRBJ1-1,TRBV28,-,TRBD1
TGTGCCAGCAGCCGGACTAGCGACTCCTACGAGCAGTACTTC,CASSRTSDSYEQYF,TRBJ2-7,TRBV7-2,-,TRBD2
TGTGCCAGCAAGTCCGGGTCCGGGGCCAACGTCCTGACTTTC,CASKSGSGANVLTF,TRBJ2-6,TRBV28,-,-
TGTGCCAGCAGCTCCCTCAGGGGAAGGGAATATGGCTACACCTTC,CASSSLRGREYGYTF,TRBJ1-2,TRBV11-2,-,-
TGCAGCGTTGAAGAAGGTGGTAGGGGAGGCTACGAGCAGTACTTC,CSVEEGGRGGYEQYF,TRBJ2-7,TRBV29-1,-,-
TGTGCCAGCAGCCCCACAGGCCCCTATGGCTACACCTTC,CASSPTGPYGYTF,TRBJ1-2,TRBV5-5,few,-
TGTGCCAGCAGTGAAGCGTCAGGGGGTCCAGGTGAAAAACTGTTTTTT,CASSEASGGPGEKLFF,TRBJ1-4,TRBV2,-,TRBD1
TGTGCCAGCAGCTTGGTAGCGGGGAGCCAAGAGACCCAGTACTTC,CASSLVAGSQETQYF,TRBJ2-5,TRBV5-4,-,TRBD2
TGTGCCAGCAGCTCCCTGGCGGGGTTCAATGAGCAGTTCTTC,CASSSLAGFNEQFF,TRBJ2-1,TRBV7-3,-,-
TGCGCCAGCAGCAGCCCTAGCGGGGGACCTTCCTACAATGAGCAGTTCTTC,CASSSPSGGPSYNEQFF,TRBJ2-1,TRBV5-1,-,TRBD2
TGTGCCAGCAGCTTGGGACAGGGACTTTTAGGCTACACCTTC,CASSLGQGLLGYTF,TRBJ1-2,TRBV7-9,-,TRBD1
TGTGCCAGCTCACCGCTATCCGGGACTAGCGGGGGACGCACCGGGGAGCTGTTTTTT,CASSPLSGTSGGRTGELFF,TRBJ2-2,TRBV18,-,TRBD2
TGTGCCAGCAGCTCCGGACAGGGAGGGGTCAATGAGCAGTTCTTC,CASSSGQGGVNEQFF,TRBJ2-1,TRBV7-9,-,-
TGTGCCAGCAGCGTAGATTACTACACTGAAGCTTTCTTT,CASSVDYYTEAFF,TRBJ1-1,TRBV9,-,-
TGTGCCAGCAGCCCCCTACAGGGCATCTTTGGAAACACCATATATTTT,CASSPLQGIFGNTIYF,TRBJ1-3,TRBV7-9,-,-
TGCGCCAGCATAGAGCGGGGGACCCACAATGAGCAGTTCTTC,CASIERGTHNEQFF,TRBJ2-1,TRBV10-2,-,TRBD2